A selection of T cell receptor beta chains follows, all from one sample in a study of cytomegalovirus exposure and HLA in healthy donors. Data came from immunoSEQ multiplex PCR; TCRdb stores just in-frame clones and leaves some out. Of around 120,000 clones listed, 80% are singletons. What was sequenced was PBMCs. The receptors were sampled from a male donor in good health and CMV-seronegative. CDR3s include the opening cysteine and the closing phenylalanine or tryptophan.

J gene | V gene | CDR3 length | CDR3 protein
TRBJ2-6 | TRBV6-1 | 18 | CASSGRLAEISGANGLTF
TRBJ2-7 | TRBV7-9 | 16 | CASSLARGVTSYEQYF
TRBJ1-1 | TRBV5-1 | 14 | CASSPRTGNPEAFF
TRBJ1-6 | TRBV6-1 | 14 | CASSEEAGNSPLHF
TRBJ1-6 | TRBV28 | 15 | CASRPPGSYNSPLHF
TRBJ2-7 | TRBV28 | 15 | CASSRIAGGTYEQYF
TRBJ2-1 | TRBV5-1 | 15 | CASSLGAFLADEQFF
TRBJ2-3 | TRBV21-1 | 17 | CASPTGLAGGPTDTQYF
TRBJ1-2 | TRBV6-1 | 15 | CASSDRPLTGYGYTF
TRBJ1-1 | TRBV27 | 15 | CASSLLTGRVTEAFF
TRBJ2-2 | TRBV6-5 | 14 | CASRGQGGGGELFF
TRBJ1-2 | TRBV7-2 | 15 | CASSLAGQSPYGYTF
TRBJ2-1 | TRBV6-6 | 13 | CASTLAEVNEQFF
TRBJ1-4 | TRBV7-2 | 16 | CASSLGRTGLNEKLFF
TRBJ1-2 | TRBV7-2 | 14 | CASSPAPANYGYTF
TRBJ2-5 | TRBV12-2 | 18 | CASRSSKASGRRGETQYF
TRBJ2-4 | TRBV7-9 | 12 | CASSYRGDSWYF
TRBJ1-1 | TRBV25-1 | 17 | CASSAFGDTNFGTEAFF
TRBJ1-4 | TRBV21-1 | 20 | CASSKVNGHPRGPTNEKLFF
TRBJ2-7 | TRBV5-3 | 14 | CARSRQGYSYEQYF
TRBJ1-3 | TRBV6-5 | 15 | CASSYSFRVGNTIYF
. | TRBV7-2 | 15 | CASSSWGTEAYEQYF
TRBJ2-1 | TRBV29-1 | 15 | CSVEEPSGGGNEQFF
TRBJ1-4 | TRBV6-1 | 15 | CASSEATGGGEKLFF
TRBJ1-2 | TRBV4-1 | 15 | CASSQVVGANYGYTF
TRBJ2-6 | TRBV10-1 | 19 | CARTGTGGITGSGANVLTF
TRBJ1-2 | TRBV27 | 15 | CASSPGQNTFYGYTF
TRBJ2-7 | TRBV21-1 | 14 | CASSKRDSPYEQYF
TRBJ1-4 | TRBV27 | 15 | CASSLRWRADEKLFF
TRBJ1-5 | TRBV18 | 16 | CASSPSGQGGNQPQHF
TRBJ2-3 | TRBV27 | 12 | CASRAASDTQYF
TRBJ1-2 | TRBV11-2 | 15 | CASSPYSEFNYGYTF
TRBJ2-1 | TRBV2 | 13 | CASSAETGGMQFF